The text below deals with one T cell receptor beta chain. The target antigen is unknown. These data originate in a study of blood T cells in healthy people across ages. Looked up from germline, CDR1 is KGHSH and CDR2 is LQKENI. The CDR3 consists of 15 residues. The ends were cut back, 6 bases at V and 1 base at J, with 15 bases in the middle. Whole-study findings and limits: Using unsorted PBMCs precluded a conclusive naive versus antigen-experienced comparison. Possibly, changes in expanded clonotypes were confounded because donor CMV status was unknown.

The authors ran a second PCR of roughly 7 to 11 cycles using a sample-barcoded 5' primer and a J-beta primer mix. The authors tagged each cDNA molecule using a template-switch adaptor with 12 random nucleotides. TCRdb re-called the 5' RACE reads through MiXCR, storing one row per CDR3 protein. This table holds more than 1,000,000 distinct CDR3 sequences, less than 25% found once. The data were also submitted as part of a second study, on T cells of mothers and their children.

The V gene is TRBV18, the J gene TRBJ2-5; D unresolved. The receptor's source is a girl aged 2 to 9 in good health. The sample consisted of blood. CDR3 amino acids: CASSPDGDPQETQYF. CDR3 DNA sequence: TGTGCCAGCTCCCCGGACGGAGACCCCCAAGAGACCCAGTACTTC.